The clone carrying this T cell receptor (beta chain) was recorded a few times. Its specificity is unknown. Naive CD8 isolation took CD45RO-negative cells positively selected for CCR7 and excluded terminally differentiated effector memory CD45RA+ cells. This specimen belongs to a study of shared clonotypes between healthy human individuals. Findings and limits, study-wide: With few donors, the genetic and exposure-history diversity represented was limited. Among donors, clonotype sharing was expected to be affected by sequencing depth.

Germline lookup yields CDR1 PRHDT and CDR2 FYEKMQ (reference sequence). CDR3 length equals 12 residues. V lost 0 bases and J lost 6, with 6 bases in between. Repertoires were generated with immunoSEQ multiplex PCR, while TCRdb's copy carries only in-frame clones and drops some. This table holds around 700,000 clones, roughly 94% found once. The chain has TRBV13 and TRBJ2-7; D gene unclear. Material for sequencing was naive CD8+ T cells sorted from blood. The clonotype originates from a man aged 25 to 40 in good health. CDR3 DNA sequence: TGTGCCAGCAGCTTAGGACAAGCCGAGCAGTACTTC. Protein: CASSLGQAEQYF.